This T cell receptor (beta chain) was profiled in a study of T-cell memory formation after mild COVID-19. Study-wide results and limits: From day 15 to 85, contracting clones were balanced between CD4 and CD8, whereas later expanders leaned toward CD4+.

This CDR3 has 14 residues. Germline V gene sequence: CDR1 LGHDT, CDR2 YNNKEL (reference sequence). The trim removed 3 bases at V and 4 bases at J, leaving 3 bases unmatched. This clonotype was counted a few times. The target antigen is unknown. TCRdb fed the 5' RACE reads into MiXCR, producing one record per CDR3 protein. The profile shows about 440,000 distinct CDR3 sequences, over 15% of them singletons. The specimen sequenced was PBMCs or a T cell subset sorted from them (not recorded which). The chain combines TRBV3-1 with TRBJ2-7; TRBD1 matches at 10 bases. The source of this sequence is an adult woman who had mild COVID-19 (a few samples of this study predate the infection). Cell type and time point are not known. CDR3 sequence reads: CASSHPGQGYEQYF. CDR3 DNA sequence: TGTGCCAGCAGCCACCCGGGACAGGGGTACGAGCAGTACTTC.